The 17 T cell receptor beta chains given below trace back to one sample, sequenced in a study of regulatory T cells in long-lasting Graves disease. As to time point: newly diagnosed GD, antithyroid drugs for less than 3 months. From RNA extracted from PBMCs, the TCR library was made. In building TCR beta libraries, iRepertoire HTBI primers were used together with Arm-PCR of CDR3 regions. MiXCR, run by TCRdb on the multiplex PCR reads, gives a single entry per CDR3 protein. The table includes around 400,000 distinct CDR3 sequences, 15% detected once. The data also belong to a second study, concerning T cells in Graves' hyperthyroidism and ophthalmopathy.

The source material was peripheral blood mononuclear cells (PBMCs), sampled at new diagnosis, from a patient treated with antithyroid drugs. These receptors were obtained from a woman in her forties with Graves disease.

The J gene is TRBJ2-5, the V gene TRBV4-1; D not resolved. The V end lost 2 bases, the J end lost 4 bases, and 11 bases lay between the germline ends. CDR1 is MGHRA and CDR2 is YSYEKL in the germline V gene. There are 14 residues in the CDR3. The CDR3 nucleotides are TGCGCCAGCAGCCAACTAGGGTTAATAGAGACCCAGTACTTC. This sequence encodes CASSQLGLIETQYF.

In this sample, this clonotype turned up many times. V gene TRBV6-2 or TRBV6-3 combines with J gene TRBJ1-5; D remains ambiguous. The CDR3 totals 15 residues. V was cut by 6 bases and J by 2 bases, with 14 bases left in between. In germline, CDR1 is MNHEY, CDR2 SVGEGT. For the CDR3, the DNA is TGTGCCAGCAGCCCTTTAGGCCGGCGCAATCAGCCCCAGCATTTT. Protein product: CASSPLGRRNQPQHF.

The table lists this clonotype with many counts. V and J are TRBV27 and TRBJ1-1; 8 bases are a match to TRBD1. The CDR3 is 15 amino acids. CDR1 is MNHEY and CDR2 is SMNVEV in the germline V gene (reference sequence). V lost 9 bases and J lost 4; bases outside the gene matches: 13. The CDR3, as DNA: TGTGCCAGTAGCTATTCCAGGGGGCTAACCACTGAAGCTTTCTTT. It translates to CASSYSRGLTTEAFF.

This clonotype was counted many times. The rearrangement links TRBV7-3 to TRBJ2-1, with a possible D match to TRBD1 (6 bases). Deletions cut 5 bases from V and 7 bases from J, with 18 bases between. CDR1 is SGHTA and CDR2 is FQGTGA in the germline V gene. The CDR3 totals 15 residues. CDR3 amino acids: CASSAQSQGSNEQFF. The CDR3 DNA sequence: TGTGCCAGCAGCGCCCAGTCGCAGGGGAGTAATGAGCAGTTCTTC.

At least ten counts were recorded for this clonotype. The chain joins TRBV12-3 or TRBV12-4 to TRBJ2-5; D perhaps matches TRBD2 (6 bases). V was shortened by 4 bases and J by 2 bases, with 14 bases between the two germline ends. This CDR3 contains 15 residues. CDR3 residues: CASSSWGGNQETQYF. CDR3 nucleotides: TGTGCCAGCAGTTCCTGGGGCGGGAATCAAGAGACCCAGTACTTC.

Note on this clonotype: This clone may be a read error of a much larger clone one base away. The rearrangement links TRBV20-1 to TRBJ1-2; D gene uncertain. The CDR3 is 13 amino acids. Germline values: CDR1 DFQATT, CDR2 SNEGSKA (reference sequence). The CDR3 sequence is CSAIWTGIYGYIF. The CDR3 DNA follows: TGCAGTGCTATTTGGACGGGAATCTATGGCTACATCTTC.

This clonotype was observed a handful of times. This rearrangement joins TRBV6-1 to TRBJ2-3, with 8 bases aligning to TRBD2. The CDR3 spans 14 residues. V was pared by 7 bases and J by 6 bases, with 9 bases of the junction left unmatched. Germline CDR1 and CDR2: MNHNS and SASEGT. DNA for the CDR3: TGTGCCAGCATCGCAGCGGGAGCGGGGGATACGCAGTATTTT. It yields the protein CASIAAGAGDTQYF.

This clonotype was counted many times. The rearrangement uses TRBV12-3 or TRBV12-4 and TRBJ1-2; D remains unclear. The germline V and J ends were trimmed by 5 bases and 8 bases, with 15 bases remaining between them. The CDR3 extends over 13 amino acids. The CDR3 loop reads CASSPTTDLGYTF. The CDR3 nucleotides read TGTGCCAGCAGTCCGACTACGGATCTGGGCTACACCTTC.

The sample holds a few counts of this clonotype. The chain couples TRBV24-1 to TRBJ2-3; D call uncertain. This CDR3 contains 14 residues. V lost 3 bases to trimming and J lost 0 bases, with 6 bases between them. Germline loops: CDR1 KGHDR, CDR2 SFDVKD. This chain's CDR3 is CATSDTTSTDTQYF. DNA of the CDR3: TGTGCCACCAGTGATACGACTAGCACAGATACGCAGTATTTT.

This clonotype was seen at least ten times. The V call is TRBV3-1, the J call TRBJ1-1, with unresolved D. CDR3 length equals 15 residues. Germline V gives CDR1 LGHDT, CDR2 YNNKEL (reference sequence). Trimming left V 2 bases short and J 2 bases short, with 12 bases between. The CDR3 DNA follows: TGTGCCAGCAGCCAATCGTCGAACCCAAACACTGAAGCTTTCTTT. Amino acid sequence: CASSQSSNPNTEAFF.

The rearrangement links TRBV6-7 to TRBJ1-3; no firm D call. TRBV6-7 is treated as an ORF (open reading frame) with a function not yet certain. The CDR3 length is 15 residues. The ends were cut back, 4 bases at V and 0 bases at J, with 10 bases in the middle. Here the CDR3 reads CASSSFSRSGNTIYF. CDR3 DNA: TGTGCCAGCAGTTCGTTTTCACGCTCTGGAAACACCATATATTTT.

About this clonotype itself: A much larger clone differs from this one at a single base, so this may be a read error. The gene calls are TRBV28 and TRBJ2-5; 12 bases fit TRBD1. CDR1 and CDR2 (germline): MDHEN, SYDVKM. V trimming: 5 bases; J trimming: 7 bases; junction bases outside the gene matches: 8. There are 15 residues in the CDR3. The CDR3: CASSTGTGGVGTQYF. The CDR3 DNA reads as TGTGCCAGCAGTACCGGGACAGGGGGCGTAGGGACCCAGTACTTC.

This clonotype was seen repeatedly, ten times or more. V usage is TRBV10-3 and J usage is TRBJ2-1; D gene uncertain. The CDR3 spans 15 residues. The V gene lost 4 bases and the J gene lost 6 bases, with 16 bases spanning the gap. The V gene's germline CDR1 is ENHRY and CDR2 SYGVKD. DNA of the CDR3: TGTGCCATCAGTGGGGTGGAGAAGGCAAGCAATGAGCAGTTCTTC. Translating it yields CAISGVEKASNEQFF.

This sequence joins TRBV7-2 and TRBJ1-1; 7 nucleotides agree with TRBD1. The CDR3 is 15 amino acids. Looked up from germline, CDR1 is SGHTA and CDR2 is FQGNSA. Trimming removed 5 bases from V and 1 base from J; junction bases left unmatched: 7. The CDR3 loop is CASSQEGTENTEAFF. The CDR3 DNA sequence: TGTGCCAGCAGCCAAGAGGGGACAGAGAACACTGAAGCTTTCTTT.

This clonotype was picked up many times. CDR3 loop: CASSLLWSTEAFF. As DNA, the CDR3 is TGTGCCAGCAGCTTACTCTGGAGCACTGAAGCTTTCTTT. The rearrangement links TRBV7-3 to TRBJ1-1; D is ambiguous. V was trimmed by 2 bases and J by 4 bases, leaving 8 bases between them. The CDR3 loop spans 13 amino acids. Germline CDR1 reads SGHTA; CDR2 reads FQGTGA.

The gene calls are TRBV7-8 and TRBJ2-4; D call uncertain. This CDR3 comprises 14 residues. Germline V gene lookup returns CDR1 SGHVS and CDR2 FQNEAQ. V was shortened by 5 bases and J by 5 bases, with 13 bases between the two germline ends. As DNA, the CDR3 is TGTGCCAGCAGCGATCGAGTGCGGCAAAACATTCAGTACTTC. Encoded protein: CASSDRVRQNIQYF.

This clonotype was counted ten times or more. V gene TRBV12-5 combines with J gene TRBJ2-2; D might be TRBD2 (5 bases). The V end lost 4 bases, the J end lost 5 bases, and 11 bases lay between the germline ends. Looked up from germline, CDR1 is LGHNT and CDR2 is FRNRAP. The CDR3 is made up of 14 amino acids. The CDR3 here is CASGSSTGTGELFF. CDR3 nucleotides: TGTGCTAGTGGTTCGAGCACGGGGACCGGGGAGCTGTTTTTT.